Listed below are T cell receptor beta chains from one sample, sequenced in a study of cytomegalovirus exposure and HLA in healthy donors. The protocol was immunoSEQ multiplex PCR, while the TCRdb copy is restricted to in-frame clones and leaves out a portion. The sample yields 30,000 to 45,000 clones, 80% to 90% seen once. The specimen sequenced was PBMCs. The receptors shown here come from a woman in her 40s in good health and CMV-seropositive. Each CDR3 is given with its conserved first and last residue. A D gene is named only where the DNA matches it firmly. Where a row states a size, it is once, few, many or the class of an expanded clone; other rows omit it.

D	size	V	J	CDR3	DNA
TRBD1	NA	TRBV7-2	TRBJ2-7	CASSRGPPGQNYEQYF	TGTGCCAGCAGCCGAGGCCCCCCGGGACAGAACTACGAGCAGTACTTC
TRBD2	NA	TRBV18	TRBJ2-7	CASSMREGYGEQYF	TGTGCCAGCTCAATGAGGGAGGGGTACGGCGAGCAGTACTTC
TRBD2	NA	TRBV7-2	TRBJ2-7	CASSPPPSGDEQYF	TGTGCCAGCAGCCCACCCCCTAGCGGGGACGAGCAGTACTTC
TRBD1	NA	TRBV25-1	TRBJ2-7	CASKGQGIYEQYF	TGTGCCAGCAAGGGACAGGGAATCTACGAGCAGTACTTC
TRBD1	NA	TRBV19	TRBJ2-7	CASQDRDEQYF	TGTGCCAGTCAGGACAGGGACGAGCAGTACTTC
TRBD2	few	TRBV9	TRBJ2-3	CASSVGTSGGAGTDTQYF	TGTGCCAGCAGCGTAGGGACTAGCGGGGGGGCGGGTACAGATACGCAGTATTTT
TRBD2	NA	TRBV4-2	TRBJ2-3	CASSQTSGGESTDTQYF	TGTGCCAGCAGCCAGACTAGCGGGGGGGAGAGCACAGATACGCAGTATTTT
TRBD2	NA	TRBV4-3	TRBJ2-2	CASSQERAGGLDTGELFF	TGCGCCAGCAGCCAAGAAAGAGCGGGGGGGCTGGACACCGGGGAGCTGTTTTTT
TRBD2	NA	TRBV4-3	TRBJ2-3	CASSRRLAGKSTDTQYF	TGCGCCAGCAGCCGTCGACTAGCGGGGAAAAGCACAGATACGCAGTATTTT
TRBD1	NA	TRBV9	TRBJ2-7	CASSVVGTGEEQYF	TGTGCCAGCAGCGTAGTCGGGACAGGAGAGGAGCAGTACTTC